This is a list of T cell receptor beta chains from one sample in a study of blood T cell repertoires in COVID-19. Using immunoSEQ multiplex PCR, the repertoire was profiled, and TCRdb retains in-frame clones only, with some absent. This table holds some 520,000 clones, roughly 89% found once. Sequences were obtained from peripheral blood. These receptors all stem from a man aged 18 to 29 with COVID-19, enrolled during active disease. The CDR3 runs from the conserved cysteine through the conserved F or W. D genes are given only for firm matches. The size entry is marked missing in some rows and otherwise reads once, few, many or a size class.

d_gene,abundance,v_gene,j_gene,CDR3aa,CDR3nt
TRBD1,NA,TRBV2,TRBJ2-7,CASTTGWNEQYF,TGTGCCAGCACGACAGGGTGGAACGAGCAGTACTTC
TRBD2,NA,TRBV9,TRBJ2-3,CASSVGGAGGPADTQYF,TGTGCCAGCAGCGTAGGTGGAGCGGGGGGGCCCGCAGATACGCAGTATTTT
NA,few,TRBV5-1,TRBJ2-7,CASSARQSSYEQYF,TGCGCCAGCAGCGCCAGACAGAGCTCCTACGAGCAGTACTTC
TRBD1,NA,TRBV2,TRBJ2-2,CASSDDRVGTGELFF,TGTGCCAGCAGTGACGACAGGGTTGGTACCGGGGAGCTGTTTTTT
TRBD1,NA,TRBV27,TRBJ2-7,CASSWTGQQYF,TGTGCCAGCAGCTGGACAGGCCAGCAGTACTTC
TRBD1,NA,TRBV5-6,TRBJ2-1,CASSITGQGKQFF,TGTGCCAGCAGCATAACGGGACAGGGTAAGCAGTTCTTC
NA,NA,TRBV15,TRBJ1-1,CATSPGGNTEAFF,TGTGCCACCAGTCCGGGGGGGAACACTGAAGCTTTCTTT
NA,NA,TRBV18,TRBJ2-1,CASSPRGYEQFF,TGTGCCAGCTCACCCAGGGGTTATGAGCAGTTCTTC
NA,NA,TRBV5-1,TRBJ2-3,CASSLTTDTQYF,TGCGCCAGCAGCTTGACAACAGATACGCAGTATTTT
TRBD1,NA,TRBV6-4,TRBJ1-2,CASRDRGGGYTF,TGTGCCAGCAGGGACAGGGGAGGTGGCTACACCTTC
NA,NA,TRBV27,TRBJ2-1,CASIPTGVSSYNEQFF,TGTGCCAGCATCCCCACCGGGGTTAGCTCCTACAATGAGCAGTTCTTC
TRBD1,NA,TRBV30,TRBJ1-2,CAWRATGDYGYTF,TGTGCCTGGAGGGCCACAGGGGACTATGGCTACACCTTC
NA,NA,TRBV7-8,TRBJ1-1,CASSLGQMNTEAFF,TGTGCCAGCAGCTTAGGACAGATGAACACTGAAGCTTTCTTT
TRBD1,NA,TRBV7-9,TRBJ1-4,CASSLGQGIPTNEKLFF,TGTGCCAGCAGCTTGGGACAGGGGATTCCAACTAATGAAAAACTGTTTTTT
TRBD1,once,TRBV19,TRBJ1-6,CASSGQGVVSPLHF,TGTGCCAGTAGTGGACAGGGGGTAGTTTCACCCCTCCACTTT
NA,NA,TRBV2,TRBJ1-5,CASSDPTGMGNQPQHF,TGTGCCAGCAGTGATCCCACGGGAATGGGTAATCAGCCCCAGCATTTT
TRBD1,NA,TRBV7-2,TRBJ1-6,CASSLAAGTATVPLHF,TGTGCCAGCAGCTTAGCGGCCGGGACAGCTACGGTCCCCCTCCACTTT